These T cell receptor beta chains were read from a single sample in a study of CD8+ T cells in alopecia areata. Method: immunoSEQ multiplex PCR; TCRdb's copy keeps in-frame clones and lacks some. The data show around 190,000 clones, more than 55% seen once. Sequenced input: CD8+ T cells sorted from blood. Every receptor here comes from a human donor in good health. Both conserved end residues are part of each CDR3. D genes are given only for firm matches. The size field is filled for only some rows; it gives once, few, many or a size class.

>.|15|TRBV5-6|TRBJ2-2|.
TGTGCCAGCAGCGTTGGCGGGGGCCGGGTCGGGGAGCTGTTTTTT
CASSVGGGRVGELFF
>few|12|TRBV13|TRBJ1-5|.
TGTGCCAGCAGCTTCAGTGGACAGCCCCAGCATTTT
CASSFSGQPQHF
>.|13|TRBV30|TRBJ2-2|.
TGTGCCTGGAGGCTGGTGCCTACCGGGGAGCTGTTTTTT
CAWRLVPTGELFF
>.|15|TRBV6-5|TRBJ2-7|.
TGTGCCAGCAGCATAGGGACGGGTCCTACCTACGAGCAGTACTTC
CASSIGTGPTYEQYF
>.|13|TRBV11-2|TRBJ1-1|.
TGTGCCAGCAGCTTTACGGTGAACACTGAAGCTTTCTTT
CASSFTVNTEAFF
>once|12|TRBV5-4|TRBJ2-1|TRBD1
TGTGCCAGCAGCACCCGGGACAGCAAGCAGTTCTTC
CASSTRDSKQFF
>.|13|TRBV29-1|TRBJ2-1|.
TGCAGCGCAGGGATATCTCCCTACAATGAGCAGTTCTTC
CSAGISPYNEQFF
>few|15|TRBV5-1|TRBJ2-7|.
TGCGCCAGCAGCTTGGAACAGGGAGCATCCTACGAGCAGTACTTC
CASSLEQGASYEQYF
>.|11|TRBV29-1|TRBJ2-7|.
TGCAGCGTTGATTGGGCTAGTGAGCAGTACTTC
CSVDWASEQYF
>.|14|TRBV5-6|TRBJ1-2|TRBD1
TGTGCCAGCAGCTTCCTACAGGGGGCGGATGGCTACACCTTC
CASSFLQGADGYTF